The 15 T cell receptor beta chains reported below all come from one sample, sequenced in a study of T cell responses to AZD1222 COVID-19 vaccine. Using immunoSEQ multiplex PCR, the repertoire was profiled, and TCRdb retains in-frame clones only, with some absent. The sample contains 65,000 to 75,000 clones, 82% of which appear only once. The sequencing used peripheral blood, collected on day 0 of AZD1222 vaccination. The receptor source for this set is an adult in good health.

The genes are TRBV7-6 and TRBJ2-2; D is uncertain. Germline CDR1 SGHVS, CDR2 FNYEAQ. V lost 5 bases to trimming and J lost 4 bases, with 14 bases between them. The CDR3 has 15 residues. This chain's CDR3 is CASSRAPDPTGELFF. The CDR3 nucleotides read TGTGCCAGCAGCCGCGCCCCGGACCCCACCGGGGAGCTGTTTTTT.

V gene TRBV7-9 combines with J gene TRBJ2-1; D could derive from TRBD1 or TRBD2 (7 bases each). Germline V gene sequence: CDR1 SEHNR, CDR2 FQNEAQ (reference sequence). The CDR3 sequence is 14 residues long. V was shortened by 2 bases and J by 14 bases, with 19 bases between the two germline ends. DNA of the CDR3: TGTGCCAGCAGCTTACTGACCGGGAGGACAGGCGAGTTCTTC. Its translation is CASSLLTGRTGEFF.

The chain has TRBV2 and TRBJ1-1; possible D gene TRBD1, 5 bases. This CDR3 comprises 15 residues. V lost 5 bases and J 1 base, leaving 14 bases between the germline ends. CDR1 SNHLY and CDR2 FYNNEI come from the germline V gene. CDR3 sequence (DNA): TGTGCCAGCAGTCCCTCCGACGGACAGAACACTGAAGCTTTCTTT. It specifies CASSPSDGQNTEAFF.

This chain connects TRBV27 to TRBJ2-4; TRBD2 is a possible D gene (6 bases). CDR1 and CDR2 (germline): MNHEY, SMNVEV (reference sequence). Trimming took off 6 bases at V and 0 bases at J, with 15 bases between the two ends. The CDR3 loop spans 16 amino acids. The DNA of the CDR3 is TGTGCCAGCAGCCCTGGGGGGTCGCTAGCCAAAAACATTCAGTACTTC. As protein: CASSPGGSLAKNIQYF.

The chain is built from TRBV5-5 and TRBJ2-1, with 10 bases matching TRBD2. V shed 4 bases and J 5 bases; nucleotides not matched to a gene: 9. The CDR3 is made up of 16 amino acids. Germline V gene sequence: CDR1 SGHKS, CDR2 YYEKEE (reference sequence). The CDR3 here is CASSDLTGLADNEQFF. The CDR3 DNA is TGTGCCAGCAGCGATCTAACAGGACTAGCGGACAATGAGCAGTTCTTC. The full variable domain, in which reference TRBV5-5 and TRBJ2-1 provide the parts outside the CDR3, is DAGVTQSPTHLIKTRGQQVTLRCSPISGHKSVSWYQQVLGQGPQFIFQYYEKEERGRGNFPDRFSARQFPNYSSELNVNALLLGDSALYLCASSDLTGLADNEQFFGPGTRLTVL.

The V call is TRBV10-1, the J call TRBJ2-5; TRBD1 matches 7 bases. The junction had 6 bases not matched to a gene; V was cut back by 1 base and J by 7 bases. Germline V gives CDR1 WNHNN, CDR2 SYGVQD (reference sequence). The CDR3 spans 14 residues. The CDR3 is CASSEFGTEGTQYF. CDR3 bases: TGCGCCAGCAGTGAGTTCGGGACAGAGGGGACCCAGTACTTC.

The chain combines TRBV9 with TRBJ2-1; the D call may be TRBD1 or TRBD2 (5 bases each). The V gene lost 4 bases and the J gene lost 8 bases, with 19 bases spanning the gap. From germline, CDR1 is SGDLS and CDR2 YYNGEE. There are 15 residues in the CDR3. For the CDR3, the DNA is TGTGCCAGCAGCATTTCCGGGACCAAAGGCGATGAGCAGTTCTTC. Residues: CASSISGTKGDEQFF.

This clone showed up many times. The chain couples TRBV7-6 to TRBJ2-1; D is undetermined. V shed 1 base and J shed 5 bases, with 3 bases lying between them. The V gene's germline CDR1 is SGHVS and CDR2 FNYEAQ. The CDR3 totals 12 residues. CDR3 nucleotide sequence: TGTGCCAGCAGCTTAGTCGACAATGAGCAGTTCTTC. Translation: CASSLVDNEQFF.

The CDR3 nucleotides read TGCGCCAGCAGTGAGGCGACTCGGACTAGCGGGGGGGTGAATGAGCAGTTCTTC. Encoded protein: CASSEATRTSGGVNEQFF. V and J are TRBV10-2 and TRBJ2-1; 15 positions match TRBD2. This CDR3 is 18 amino acids long. Losses at the gene ends were 2 bases for V and 7 bases for J; bases not matched to a gene: 9. Looked up from germline, CDR1 is WSHSY and CDR2 is SAAADI.

CDR3 residues: CASSQQGTPQKLFF. As DNA, the CDR3 is TGTGCCAGCAGCCAACAGGGAACGCCCCAAAAACTGTTTTTT. The chain couples TRBV14 to TRBJ1-4, with D possibly matching TRBD1 (5 bases). With 2 bases removed from V and 9 bases from J, the gap between germline ends came to 13 bases. Germline V gene data show CDR1 as SGHDN and CDR2 as FVKESK. The CDR3 runs 14 residues.

This clone came up once. The chain joins TRBV9 to TRBJ1-2, with unresolved D. The length of the CDR3 is 15 residues. The V gene's germline CDR1 is SGDLS and CDR2 YYNGEE. V lost 3 bases and J 5 bases, leaving 17 bases between the germline ends. The CDR3 DNA reads as TGTGCCAGCAGCGCAGTGGACGTCGAAAAATATGGCTACACCTTC. Amino acid sequence: CASSAVDVEKYGYTF.

This clone has ten or more counts. The rearrangement joins TRBV2 to TRBJ2-7; D uncertain. The germline gives CDR1 SNHLY, CDR2 FYNNEI. The CDR3 spans 15 residues. The V gene lost 6 bases and the J gene lost 0 bases, with 15 bases spanning the gap. CDR3 sequence: CASSETPSISYEQYF. CDR3 nucleotide sequence: TGTGCCAGCAGCGAGACCCCGTCGATCTCCTACGAGCAGTACTTC.

This chain links TRBV9 with TRBJ1-2; D unclear. Germline CDR1 reads SGDLS; CDR2 reads YYNGEE. With 4 bases removed from V and 1 base from J, the gap between germline ends came to 8 bases. The CDR3 is made up of 13 amino acids. Here the CDR3 reads CASSRDNNYGYTF. In nucleotides, the CDR3 is TGTGCCAGCAGCCGTGACAATAACTATGGCTACACCTTC.

The V call is TRBV6-2 or TRBV6-3, the J call TRBJ1-2; D is perhaps TRBD1 (5 bases). The CDR3 extends over 15 amino acids. The germline CDR1 and CDR2 sequences are MNHEY and SVGEGT. V gave up 5 bases and J gave up 8 bases, with 21 bases separating them. The CDR3 loop reads CASSHRDGFYEGYTF. The CDR3 DNA reads as TGTGCCAGCAGTCACCGGGACGGCTTTTACGAGGGCTACACCTTC.

This chain joins TRBV6-1 and TRBJ1-2; no clear D. Germline V lookup: CDR1 MNHNS, CDR2 SASEGT. The length of the CDR3 is 14 residues. Trimming took 3 bases from V and 6 from J, leaving 14 bases between them. CDR3 nucleotide sequence: TGTGCCAGCAGTGAGACTCTCCGGCCCCATGGCTACACCTTC. It encodes CASSETLRPHGYTF.